This T cell receptor (beta chain) stems from a study of T cell repertoires in cytomegalovirus infection. TCRdb used MiXCR to reprocess the reads, holding one entry per CDR3 protein. In the table there are some 480,000 distinct CDR3 sequences, more than 30% of which are singletons. CDR3 length: 16 amino acids. V gave up 6 bases and J gave up 1 base, with 18 bases separating them. Notes on the study in general: HLA-C-restricted TCR beta clonotypes specific for CMV led the ex vivo response.

This clonotype was detected a few times. What it recognizes is unknown. The specimen comprised cultured PBMCs, sampled from culture after CMV antigen stimulation. The V call is TRBV12-3 or TRBV12-4, the J call TRBJ1-2; possible D gene TRBD1, 6 bases. The receptor's source is a human donor in good health (CMV status not recorded). Some clones in this sample may be carry-over from other donors' samples. The CDR3 coding sequence is TGTGCCAGCAGCCGGGGGGTGGGGGCGGGTAACTATGGCTACACCTTC. This gives the protein CASSRGVGAGNYGYTF.